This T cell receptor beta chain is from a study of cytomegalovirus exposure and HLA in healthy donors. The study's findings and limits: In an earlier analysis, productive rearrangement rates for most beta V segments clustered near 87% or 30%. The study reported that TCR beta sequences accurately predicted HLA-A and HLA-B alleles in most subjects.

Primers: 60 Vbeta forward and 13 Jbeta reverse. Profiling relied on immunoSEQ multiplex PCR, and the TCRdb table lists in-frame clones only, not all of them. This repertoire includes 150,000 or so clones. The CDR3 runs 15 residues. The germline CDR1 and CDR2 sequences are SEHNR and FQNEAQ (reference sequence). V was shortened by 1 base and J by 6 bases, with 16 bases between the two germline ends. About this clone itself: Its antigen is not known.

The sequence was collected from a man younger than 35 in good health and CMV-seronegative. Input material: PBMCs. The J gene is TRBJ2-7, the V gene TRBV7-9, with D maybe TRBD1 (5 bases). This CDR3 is CASSLGPIREGEQYF. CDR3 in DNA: TGTGCCAGCAGCTTAGGGCCGATCAGGGAAGGCGAGCAGTACTTC.